The rows below give T cell receptor beta chains drawn from one sample of a study of blood T cells in healthy people across ages. MiXCR, applied by TCRdb to the 5' RACE reads, yields one record per CDR3 protein. The profile covers hundreds of thousands of distinct CDR3 sequences, with around 50% appearing a single time and more than 25% taken by the ten largest. The specimen sequenced was blood. The receptors were gathered from a man aged 35 to 55 in good health. Each CDR3 is given with its conserved first and last residue. Fields, in order: D gene, J gene, clone size, V gene, CDR3 DNA, CDR3 protein. A D gene is named only where the DNA matches it firmly. Some rows have no size entry. The others give once, few or many, or a class for an expanded clone.

>TRBD1|TRBJ2-5|-|TRBV2
TGTGTCACAGAGACAGGGGGAAGGGAGACCCAGTACTTC
CVTETGGRETQYF
>-|TRBJ1-5|-|TRBV20-1
TGCAGTGCTAGAGTGGACAGTTATAGCAATCAGCCCCAGCATTTT
CSARVDSYSNQPQHF
>-|TRBJ1-4|few|TRBV3-1
TGTGCCAGCAGCCGTAAGGGGGCTAATGAAAAACTGTTTTTT
CASSRKGANEKLFF
>-|TRBJ1-2|-|TRBV20-1
TGCAGTGTCCCACCCAGGGGAGATGTCTATGGCTACACCTTC
CSVPPRGDVYGYTF
>TRBD2|TRBJ2-1|-|TRBV29-1
TGCAGCGGCGATACTAGCGGGGTGTCCGATGAGCAGTTCTTC
CSGDTSGVSDEQFF
>-|TRBJ1-5|-|TRBV20-1
TGCAGTGCCAAGACAGATAATAGCAATCAGCCCCAGCATTTT
CSAKTDNSNQPQHF
>-|TRBJ1-5|-|TRBV5-1
TGCGCCAGCAGCTCCTCTCCAGGGTCCAATCAGCCCCAGCATTTT
CASSSSPGSNQPQHF
>-|TRBJ1-6|-|TRBV2
TGTGCCATCCATCGGGGGTATAATTCACCCCTCCACTTT
CAIHRGYNSPLHF
>-|TRBJ2-1|-|TRBV6-2/TRBV6-3
TGTGCCAGCACCGGAACCCCAGCCAATGAGCAGTTCTTC
CASTGTPANEQFF
>TRBD1|TRBJ2-7|few|TRBV4-2
TGTGCCAGCAGCCATGCTACCCAGGGGGCCAACGAGCAGTACTTC
CASSHATQGANEQYF
>TRBD1|TRBJ2-7|few|TRBV11-1
TGTGCCAGCAGCCAGGGACAGGGCCTCGAGCAGTACTTC
CASSQGQGLEQYF
>TRBD2|TRBJ2-7|-|TRBV20-1
TGCAGTGCTAGTCGAAGACTAGCTTCCAGCGAGCAGTACTTC
CSASRRLASSEQYF
>-|TRBJ1-2|-|TRBV20-1
TGCAGTGCTACGTTGGTGGTGGGCTATGGCTACACCTTC
CSATLVVGYGYTF
>TRBD1|TRBJ1-5|few|TRBV6-5
TGTGCCAGCAGTCCGAAGGGACAGGGGGCTGGTCAGCCCCAGCATTTT
CASSPKGQGAGQPQHF
>-|TRBJ2-3|-|TRBV9
TGTGCCAGCAGCGTCTCATCGGGGGACATAGGTGGGGATACGCAGTATTTT
CASSVSSGDIGGDTQYF
>TRBD2|TRBJ2-1|many|TRBV7-2
TGTGCCAGCAGCTCAACGGGAGCGGGGGGTAGCAATGAGCAGTTCTTC
CASSSTGAGGSNEQFF
>-|TRBJ2-5|-|TRBV4-1
TGCGCCAGCAGCCAAGATGGGCGCGGTCGAGAGACCCAGTACTTC
CASSQDGRGRETQYF
>TRBD2|TRBJ2-2|-|TRBV9
TGTGCCAGCAGCCCCAGGACTAGCGTCGGCGCCGGGGAGCTGTTTTTT
CASSPRTSVGAGELFF
>-|TRBJ2-5|-|TRBV6-1
TGTGCCGGCACTCGCCGGCTCGCAGCCCAAGAGACCCAGTACTTC
CAGTRRLAAQETQYF
>TRBD1|TRBJ2-2|-|TRBV7-7
TGTGCTAGCAGCCGGTGGGACAGATACACCGGGGAGCTGTTTTTT
CASSRWDRYTGELFF
>TRBD2|TRBJ2-3|-|TRBV6-2/TRBV6-3
TGTGCCAGCACTCCTAGGACTAGCGGTACAGATACGCAGTATTTT
CASTPRTSGTDTQYF
>-|TRBJ2-7|-|TRBV4-2
TGTGCCAGCAGCCAAGATGGGACCTACTACGAGCAGTACTTC
CASSQDGTYYEQYF
>-|TRBJ2-4|-|TRBV5-1
TGCGCCAGCAGCTTCTTGCCCGGAGGAACCGAAAACATTCAGTACTTC
CASSFLPGGTENIQYF
>TRBD1|TRBJ1-4|-|TRBV14
TGTGCCAGCAGCCATAAGACGAGGGGGCCTACTAATGAAAAACTGTTTTTT
CASSHKTRGPTNEKLFF
>-|TRBJ2-7|-|TRBV7-2
TGTGCCAGCAGCTTAGGGGACCAATGGGGCGAGCAGTACTTC
CASSLGDQWGEQYF
>TRBD2|TRBJ2-3|many|TRBV9
TGTGCCAGCAGCCCCCTCCTAGCGGGAGGGGGCGATACGCAGTATTTT
CASSPLLAGGGDTQYF
>-|TRBJ1-6|-|TRBV6-1
TGTGCCAGCAGTGAAGAGCAGACTGAACCCCTCCACTTT
CASSEEQTEPLHF
>TRBD2|TRBJ2-7|-|TRBV7-2
TGTGCCAGCAGCTGCCTAGCGGGAGGGCTCGAGCAGTACTTC
CASSCLAGGLEQYF
>TRBD1|TRBJ2-1|few|TRBV7-8
TGTGCCAGCAGGCAAGGGACAGGGTGGCTCAATGAGCAGTTCTTC
CASRQGTGWLNEQFF
>TRBD2|TRBJ2-3|-|TRBV7-2
TGTGCCAGCAGCTTAAACGTAGCGGGGTTCACAGATACGCAGTATTTT
CASSLNVAGFTDTQYF
>-|TRBJ2-1|-|TRBV11-2
TGTGCCAGCAGCGGGGGGGGCAGTGAGCAGTTCTTC
CASSGGGSEQFF
>-|TRBJ1-4|-|TRBV20-1
TGCAGTGCTAGAGATGGGACTAATGAAAAACTGTTTTTT
CSARDGTNEKLFF
>-|TRBJ2-2|few|TRBV20-1
TGCAGTGCTAGAGTGACTACGGAGATCACCGGGGAGCTGTTTTTT
CSARVTTEITGELFF
>-|TRBJ2-7|-|TRBV6-1
TGTGCCAGCAGTGAAGGGTTGGCAGGGTGGTACTTC
CASSEGLAGWYF
>TRBD1|TRBJ2-7|few|TRBV6-2/TRBV6-3
TGTGCCAGCAGTTACAATCCAGGGGGCTCCTACAATGAGCAGTACTTC
CASSYNPGGSYNEQYF
>-|TRBJ1-4|-|TRBV4-2
TGTGCCAGCAGCCAAGATGCAGGGAGGAATGAAAAACTGTTTTTT
CASSQDAGRNEKLFF
>-|TRBJ1-5|-|TRBV12-3/TRBV12-4
TGTGCCAGCAGTTTAGAAGGAGGCAATCAGCCCCAGCATTTT
CASSLEGGNQPQHF
>TRBD2|TRBJ2-3|-|TRBV6-5
TGTGCCAGCAGTTACTCGAGGCTAGCGGGGGGGGCAGATACGCAGTATTTT
CASSYSRLAGGADTQYF
>-|TRBJ1-4|-|TRBV4-2
TGTGCCAGCAGCCAGCAGGACGGCGCGGAGGGAGGAAAACTGTTTTTT
CASSQQDGAEGGKLFF
>-|TRBJ2-1|once|TRBV2
TGTGCCAGCTGGGGTAGGGGGAAGAGCTCCTACAATGAGCAGTTCTTC
CASWGRGKSSYNEQFF
>-|TRBJ1-5|-|TRBV10-3
TGTGCCATCAGTGAGTCCTACAGACCTAGATTTAGCAATCAGCCCCAGCATTTT
CAISESYRPRFSNQPQHF
>TRBD1|TRBJ2-7|few|TRBV5-4
TGTGCCAGCAGCTTGCAAGCCGGGACAGGGGGTCACTACGAGCAGTACTTC
CASSLQAGTGGHYEQYF
>-|TRBJ1-1|-|TRBV25-1
TGTGCCAGCAGTGAATCAGTAGGGGGTAAAGCTTTCTTT
CASSESVGGKAFF
>-|TRBJ2-7|few|TRBV28
TGTGCCAGCAGTCTCACCACCCGCGAGCAGTACTTC
CASSLTTREQYF
>TRBD2|TRBJ2-1|-|TRBV29-1
TGCAGCGTGGAACTAGCGGATACCTACAATGAGCAGTTCTTC
CSVELADTYNEQFF
>TRBD1|TRBJ1-1|-|TRBV2
TGTGCCAGTAGAGGGGGGGGGACAGGGCCATTCGGGAACACTGAAGCTTTCTTT
CASRGGGTGPFGNTEAFF
>-|TRBJ2-1|-|TRBV20-1
TGCAGTGCTAGACTAGATGAGCAGTTCTTC
CSARLDEQFF
>-|TRBJ2-7|-|TRBV5-1
TGCGCCAGCAACGTGGACAGAAACTACGAGCAGTACTTC
CASNVDRNYEQYF
>TRBD1|TRBJ1-5|once|TRBV9
TGTGCCAGCAGCGTAGACGGACAGGGGAAACAGCCCCAGCATTTT
CASSVDGQGKQPQHF